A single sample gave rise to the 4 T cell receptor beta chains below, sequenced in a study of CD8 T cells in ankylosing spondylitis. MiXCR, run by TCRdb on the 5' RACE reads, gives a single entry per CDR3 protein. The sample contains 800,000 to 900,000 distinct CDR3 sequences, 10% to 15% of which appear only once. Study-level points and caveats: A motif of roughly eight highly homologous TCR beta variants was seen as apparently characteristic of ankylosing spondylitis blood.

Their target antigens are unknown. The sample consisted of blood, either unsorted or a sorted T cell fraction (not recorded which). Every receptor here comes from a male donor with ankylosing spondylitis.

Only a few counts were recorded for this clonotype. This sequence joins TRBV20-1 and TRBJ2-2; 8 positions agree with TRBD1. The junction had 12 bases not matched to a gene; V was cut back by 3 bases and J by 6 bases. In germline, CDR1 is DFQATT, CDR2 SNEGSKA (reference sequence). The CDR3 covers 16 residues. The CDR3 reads CSARDERTGISGELFF. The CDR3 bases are TGCAGTGCTAGGGACGAACGGACAGGGATTTCCGGGGAGCTGTTTTTT.

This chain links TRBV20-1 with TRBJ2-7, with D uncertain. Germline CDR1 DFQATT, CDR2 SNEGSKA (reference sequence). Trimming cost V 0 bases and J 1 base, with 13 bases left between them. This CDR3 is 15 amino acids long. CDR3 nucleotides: TGCAGTGCTAGAGATTCAACAGACCTATCCTACGAGCAGTACTTC. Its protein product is CSARDSTDLSYEQYF.

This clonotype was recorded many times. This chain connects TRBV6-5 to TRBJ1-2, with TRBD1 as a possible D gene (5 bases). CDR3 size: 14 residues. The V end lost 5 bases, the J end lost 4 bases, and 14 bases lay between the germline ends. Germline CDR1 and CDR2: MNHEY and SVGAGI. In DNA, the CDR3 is TGTGCCAGCAGTCTACTAGGGGAAACCTATGGCTACACCTTC. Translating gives CASSLLGETYGYTF.

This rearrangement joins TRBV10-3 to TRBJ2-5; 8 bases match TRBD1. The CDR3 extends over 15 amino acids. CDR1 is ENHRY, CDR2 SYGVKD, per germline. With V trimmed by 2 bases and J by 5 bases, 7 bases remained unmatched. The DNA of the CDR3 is TGTGCCATCAGTGAGACCAGGGGGCTTGGGGAGACCCAGTACTTC. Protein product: CAISETRGLGETQYF.